This T cell receptor (beta chain) was documented in a study of blood T cell repertoires in COVID-19. Those enrolled, adults aged 18 to 89 years, came from roughly 22 US areas. Recovered status in Cohort 3 required two negative PCRs, clearance, or symptom resolution. In the source study's methods: Using reference gene primer amplification, nucleated cell counts were estimated. Measured with immunoSEQ multiplex PCR; TCRdb has only the in-frame clones, and not every one. V and J calls and clone size are those listed in that table; D and trimming were worked out from the DNA. Of about 180,000 clones in the sample, approximately 85% were seen once. From germline, CDR1 is WSHSY and CDR2 SAAADI. The CDR3 runs to 11 residues. The V gene lost 10 bases and the J gene lost 4 bases, with 11 bases spanning the gap.

This chain connects TRBV10-2 to TRBJ2-7, with D perhaps matching TRBD1 (5 bases). The sequence was collected from a woman under 40 who had recovered from COVID-19. Sequences were obtained from PBMCs or T cells enriched from blood (not recorded which). CDR3 nucleotides: TGCGCCACGAACACAGGTTACGAGCAGTACTTC. Translating gives CATNTGYEQYF.